The clone carrying this TCR beta chain came up a few times. Its matching antigen is unknown. Germline CDR1 is LGHDT and CDR2 is YNNKEL (reference sequence). V lost 6 bases to trimming and J lost 4 bases, with 14 bases between them. The CDR3 extends over 14 amino acids. This record comes from a study of T cell responses to AZD1222 COVID-19 vaccine. Study findings and constraints: Seropositive at baseline were only a handful of AZD1222 recipients.

Second-dose groups at about 4 or about 12 weeks were pooled. Clones were sequenced by immunoSEQ multiplex PCR, and TCRdb holds only the in-frame ones, with some missing. The top ten hold approximately 1.9% of the sample, which has about 180,000 clones, about 90% seen once. The sequenced sample was peripheral blood, obtained 28 days after the second AZD1222 dose. The genes are TRBV3-1 (or the pseudogene TRBV3-2) and TRBJ2-3; possibly TRBD1 for D (6 bases). The receptor was isolated from an adult who received the AZD1222 COVID-19 vaccine. Here the CDR3 reads CASSIRGRADTQYF. The CDR3 DNA reads TGTGCCAGCAGTATCAGGGGCAGGGCAGATACGCAGTATTTT.